This T cell receptor beta chain stems from a study of blood T cell repertoires in COVID-19. As for the study in general: Acute-phase and convalescent COVID-19 samples originated in the United States, Italy and Spain.

Clones were read by immunoSEQ multiplex PCR, and TCRdb kept only the in-frame ones, dropping some. Of approximately 150,000 clones detected, around 86% appear once; the ten largest clones hold roughly 1.5%. Points on this clone: The sample contains more than one DNA sequence encoding this CDR3.

Germline lookup yields CDR1 KGHSH and CDR2 LQKENI. The CDR3 has 13 amino acids. V was pared by 3 bases and J by 3 bases, with 8 bases between. The sample was peripheral blood. This rearrangement joins TRBV18 to TRBJ2-5; a weak D match, TRBD1 (5 bases). The receptor was derived from a human donor in a cohort sampled during active COVID-19. CDR3 nucleotide sequence: TGTGCCAGCTCACCCGGACAAAAAGAGACCCAGTACTTC. Residues: CASSPGQKETQYF.